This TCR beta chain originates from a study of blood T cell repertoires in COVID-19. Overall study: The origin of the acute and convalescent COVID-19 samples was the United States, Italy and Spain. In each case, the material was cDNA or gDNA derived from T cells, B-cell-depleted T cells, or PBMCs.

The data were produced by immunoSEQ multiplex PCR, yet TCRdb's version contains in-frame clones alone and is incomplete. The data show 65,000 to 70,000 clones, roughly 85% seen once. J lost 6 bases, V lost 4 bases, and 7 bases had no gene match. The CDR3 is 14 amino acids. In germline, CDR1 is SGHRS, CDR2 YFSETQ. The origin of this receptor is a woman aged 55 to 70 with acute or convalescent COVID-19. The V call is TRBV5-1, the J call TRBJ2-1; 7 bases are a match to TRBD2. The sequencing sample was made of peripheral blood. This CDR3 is CASSAGGMVNEQFF. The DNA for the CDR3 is TGCGCCAGCAGCGCCGGGGGGATGGTCAATGAGCAGTTCTTC. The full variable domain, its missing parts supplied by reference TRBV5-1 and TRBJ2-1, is KAGVTQTPRYLIKTRGQQVTLSCSPISGHRSVSWYQQTPGQGLQFLFEYFSETQRNKGNFPGRFSGRQFSNSRSEMNVSTLELGDSALYLCASSAGGMVNEQFFGPGTRLTVL.